This paragraph covers one T cell receptor beta chain sequence. This sample is part of a study of blood T cell repertoires in COVID-19. Study at large: Acute and convalescent COVID-19 specimens originated in the United States, Italy and Spain.

The CDR3 extends over 13 amino acids. Germline CDR1 reads KGHDR; CDR2 reads SFDVKD. The V gene end was trimmed by 12 bases and the J gene end by 1 base; junction bases not matched to a gene: 5. This table comes from immunoSEQ multiplex PCR, and its TCRdb copy is limited to in-frame clones, with some not included. The table shows approximately 59,000 clones, with roughly 90% occurring only once. The chain recombines TRBV24-1 with TRBJ1-1, with TRBD1 identical over 9 bases. The receptor comes from a human donor in a cohort sampled during active COVID-19. Sequenced material: peripheral blood. In DNA form, the CDR3 reads TGTGCCGCCGGGACAGGGTCGAACACTGAAGCTTTCTTT. This encodes CAAGTGSNTEAFF.